This paragraph covers one TCR beta chain sequence. This sample stems from a study of blood T cell repertoires in COVID-19. On the study more broadly: Both acute and convalescent COVID-19 samples were obtained from the United States, Italy and Spain. Sample material is recorded as cDNA or gDNA derived from T cells, B-cell-depleted T cells, or PBMCs.

Sequencing was performed with immunoSEQ multiplex PCR; in TCRdb, only in-frame clones are kept and a portion is missing. Of more than 85,000 clones in the sample, roughly 79% are singletons; the top ten hold 7.5% to 10%. This CDR3 has 18 amino acids. V lost 1 base and J lost 2; bases outside the gene matches: 12. Per the germline V gene, CDR1 is SGHTA and CDR2 is FQGNSA. Sequenced sample: peripheral blood. This chain links TRBV7-2 with TRBJ2-3; 7 bases match TRBD1. The sequence came from a woman between 65 and 79 years old with acute or convalescent COVID-19. This chain's CDR3 is CASSLEGLAGGDTDTQYF. As DNA, the CDR3 is TGTGCCAGCAGCTTAGAAGGCTTGGCAGGGGGAGACACAGATACGCAGTATTTT.